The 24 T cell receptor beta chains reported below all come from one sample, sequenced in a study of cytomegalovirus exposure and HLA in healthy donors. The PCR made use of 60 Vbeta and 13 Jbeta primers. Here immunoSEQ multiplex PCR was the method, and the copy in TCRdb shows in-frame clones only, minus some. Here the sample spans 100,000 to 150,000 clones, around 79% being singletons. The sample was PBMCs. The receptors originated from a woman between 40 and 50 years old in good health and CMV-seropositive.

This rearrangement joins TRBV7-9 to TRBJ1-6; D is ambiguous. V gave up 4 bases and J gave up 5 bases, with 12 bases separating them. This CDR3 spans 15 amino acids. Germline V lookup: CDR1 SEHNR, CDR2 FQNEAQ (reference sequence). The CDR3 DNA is TGTGCCAGCAGCTCGAGGCGGGGAAATAATTCACCCCTCCACTTT. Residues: CASSSRRGNNSPLHF.

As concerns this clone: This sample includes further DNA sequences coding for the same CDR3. The CDR3 sequence is CASSLGQSYEQYF. Here the CDR3 DNA reads TGTGCCAGCAGCTTGGGCCAGTCCTACGAGCAGTACTTC. The gene calls are TRBV5-6 and TRBJ2-7; D gene ambiguous. Germline CDR1 reads SGHDT; CDR2 reads YYEEEE. Trimming removed 0 bases at V and 1 base at J, with 5 bases between. The CDR3 has 13 amino acids.

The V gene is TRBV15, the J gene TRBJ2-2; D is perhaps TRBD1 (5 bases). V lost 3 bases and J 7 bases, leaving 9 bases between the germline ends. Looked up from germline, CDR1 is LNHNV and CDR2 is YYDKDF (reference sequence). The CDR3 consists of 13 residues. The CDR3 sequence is CATSSSQGGELFF. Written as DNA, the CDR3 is TGTGCCACCAGCAGTTCCCAGGGCGGGGAGCTGTTTTTT.

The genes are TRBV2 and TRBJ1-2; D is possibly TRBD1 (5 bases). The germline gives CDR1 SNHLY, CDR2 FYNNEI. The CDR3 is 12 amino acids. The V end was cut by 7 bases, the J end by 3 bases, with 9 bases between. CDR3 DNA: TGTGCCAGCAACCCAGGGTACTATGGCTACACCTTC. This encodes CASNPGYYGYTF. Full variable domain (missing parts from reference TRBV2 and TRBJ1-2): EPEVTQTPSHQVTQMGQEVILRCVPISNHLYFYWYRQILGQKVEFLVSFYNNEISEKSEIFDDQFSVERPDGSNFTLKIRSTKLEDSAMYFCASNPGYYGYTFGSGTRLTVV.

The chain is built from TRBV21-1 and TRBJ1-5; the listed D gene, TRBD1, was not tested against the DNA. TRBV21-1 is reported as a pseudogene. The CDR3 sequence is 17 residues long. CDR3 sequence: CASSIVTGSNSNQPQHF. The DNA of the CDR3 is TGTGCCAGCAGCATCGTAACAGGGAGCAATAGCAATCAGCCCCAGCATTTT.

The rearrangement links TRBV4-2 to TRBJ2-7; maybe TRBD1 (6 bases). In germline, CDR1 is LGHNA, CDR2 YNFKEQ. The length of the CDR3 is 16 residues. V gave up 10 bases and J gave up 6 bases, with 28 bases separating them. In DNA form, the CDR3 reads TGTGCCACAAAGGGATCCCCGGGACAAGACTCCCTCGAGCAGTACTTC. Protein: CATKGSPGQDSLEQYF.

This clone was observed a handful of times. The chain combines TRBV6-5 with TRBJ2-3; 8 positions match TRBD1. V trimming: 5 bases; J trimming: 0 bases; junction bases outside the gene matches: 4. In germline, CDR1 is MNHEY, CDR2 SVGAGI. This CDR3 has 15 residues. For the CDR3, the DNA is TGTGCCAGCAGTCCGGGACAGGCTAGCACAGATACGCAGTATTTT. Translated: CASSPGQASTDTQYF.

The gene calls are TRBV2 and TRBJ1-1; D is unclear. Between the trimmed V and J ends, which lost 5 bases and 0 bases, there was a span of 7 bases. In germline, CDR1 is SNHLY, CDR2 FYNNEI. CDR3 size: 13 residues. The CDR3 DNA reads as TGTGCCAGCAGTAATCAAATGAACACTGAAGCTTTCTTT. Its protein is CASSNQMNTEAFF.

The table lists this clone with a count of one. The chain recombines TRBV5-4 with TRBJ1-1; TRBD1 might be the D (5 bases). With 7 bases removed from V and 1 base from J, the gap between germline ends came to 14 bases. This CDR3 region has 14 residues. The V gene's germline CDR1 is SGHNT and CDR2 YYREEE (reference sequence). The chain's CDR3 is CASGIQGANTEAFF. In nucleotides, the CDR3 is TGTGCCAGCGGGATCCAGGGCGCGAACACTGAAGCTTTCTTT.

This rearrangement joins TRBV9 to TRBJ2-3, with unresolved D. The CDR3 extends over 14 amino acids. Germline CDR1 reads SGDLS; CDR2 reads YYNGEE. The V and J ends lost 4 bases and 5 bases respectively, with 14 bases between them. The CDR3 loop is CASSFYQSGDTQYF. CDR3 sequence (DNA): TGTGCCAGCAGCTTCTATCAATCGGGAGATACGCAGTATTTT.

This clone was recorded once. The CDR3 spells CASSLGTGGTGANVLTF. The DNA for the CDR3 is TGTGCCAGCAGCTTAGGAACAGGGGGAACTGGGGCCAACGTCCTGACTTTC. This chain uses TRBV11-2 with TRBJ2-6; TRBD1 agrees at 8 bases. Germline V lookup: CDR1 SGHAT, CDR2 FQNNGV. J lost 2 bases, V lost 1 base, and 4 bases had no gene match. CDR3 size: 17 residues.

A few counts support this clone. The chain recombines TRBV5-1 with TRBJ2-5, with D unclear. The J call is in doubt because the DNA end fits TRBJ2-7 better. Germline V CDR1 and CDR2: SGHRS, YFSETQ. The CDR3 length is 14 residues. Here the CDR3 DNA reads TGCGCCAGCAGCTTGTCCCTAGGCCCCTACGAGCAGTACTTC. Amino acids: CASSLSLGPYEQYF.

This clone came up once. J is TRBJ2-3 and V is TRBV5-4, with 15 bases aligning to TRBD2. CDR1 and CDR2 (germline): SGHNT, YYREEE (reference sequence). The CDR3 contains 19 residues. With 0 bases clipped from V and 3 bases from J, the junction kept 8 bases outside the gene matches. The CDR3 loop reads CASSLAGLAGGPGTDTQYF. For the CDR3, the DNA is TGTGCCAGCAGCTTGGCAGGACTAGCGGGGGGGCCTGGAACAGATACGCAGTATTTT. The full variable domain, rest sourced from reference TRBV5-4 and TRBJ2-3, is ETGVTQSPTHLIKTRGQQVTLRCSSQSGHNTVSWYQQALGQGPQFIFQYYREEENGRGNFPPRFSGLQFPNYSSELNVNALELDDSALYLCASSLAGLAGGPGTDTQYFGPGTRLTVL.

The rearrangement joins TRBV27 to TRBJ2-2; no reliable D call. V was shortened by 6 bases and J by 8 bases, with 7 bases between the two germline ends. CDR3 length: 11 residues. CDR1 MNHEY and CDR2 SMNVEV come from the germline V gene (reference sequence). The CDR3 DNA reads TGTGCCAGCAGGACACAGGGGGAGCTGTTTTTT. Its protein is CASRTQGELFF.

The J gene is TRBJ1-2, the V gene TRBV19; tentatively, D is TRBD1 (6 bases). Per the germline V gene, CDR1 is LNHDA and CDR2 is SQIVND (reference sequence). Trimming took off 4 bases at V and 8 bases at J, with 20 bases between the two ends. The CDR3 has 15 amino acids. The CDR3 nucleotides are TGTGCCAGTAGTACTGTCACAGGGTCCGGGATAGGCTACACCTTC. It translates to CASSTVTGSGIGYTF. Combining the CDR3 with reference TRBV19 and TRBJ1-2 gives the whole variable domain DGGITQSPKYLFRKEGQNVTLSCEQNLNHDAMYWYRQDPGQGLRLIYYSQIVNDFQKGDIAEGYSVSREKKESFPLTVTSAQKNPTAFYLCASSTVTGSGIGYTFGSGTRLTVV.

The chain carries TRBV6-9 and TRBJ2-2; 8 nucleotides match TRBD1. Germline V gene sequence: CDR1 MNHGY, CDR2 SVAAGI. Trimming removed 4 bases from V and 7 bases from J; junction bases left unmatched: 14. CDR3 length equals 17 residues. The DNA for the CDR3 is TGTGCCAGCAGTTTCCATCAGGGGGCGCGAGGTAACGGGGAGCTGTTTTTT. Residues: CASSFHQGARGNGELFF.

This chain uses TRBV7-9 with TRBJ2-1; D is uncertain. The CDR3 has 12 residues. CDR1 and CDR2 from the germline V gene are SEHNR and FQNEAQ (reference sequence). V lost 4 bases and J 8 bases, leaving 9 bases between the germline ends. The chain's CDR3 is CASSSGFHEQFF. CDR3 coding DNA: TGTGCCAGCAGCTCCGGGTTTCATGAGCAGTTCTTC.

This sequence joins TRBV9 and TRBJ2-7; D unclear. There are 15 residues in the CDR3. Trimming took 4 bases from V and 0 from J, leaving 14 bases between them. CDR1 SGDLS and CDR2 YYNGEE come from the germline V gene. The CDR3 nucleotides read TGTGCCAGCAGCCCCTTAGCCGCGAGCTCCTACGAGCAGTACTTC. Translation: CASSPLAASSYEQYF.

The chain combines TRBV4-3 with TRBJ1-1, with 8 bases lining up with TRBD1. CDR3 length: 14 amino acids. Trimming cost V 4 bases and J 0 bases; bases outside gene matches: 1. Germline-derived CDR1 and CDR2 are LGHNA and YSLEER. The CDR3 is CASSRGQVNTEAFF. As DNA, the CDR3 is TGCGCCAGCAGCCGGGGACAGGTGAACACTGAAGCTTTCTTT.

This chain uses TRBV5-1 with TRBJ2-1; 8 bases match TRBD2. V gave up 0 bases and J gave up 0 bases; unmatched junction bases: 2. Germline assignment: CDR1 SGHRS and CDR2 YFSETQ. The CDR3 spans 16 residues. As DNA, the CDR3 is TGCGCCAGCAGCTTGGCCCGGGGGGGCTCCTACAATGAGCAGTTCTTC. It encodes CASSLARGGSYNEQFF.

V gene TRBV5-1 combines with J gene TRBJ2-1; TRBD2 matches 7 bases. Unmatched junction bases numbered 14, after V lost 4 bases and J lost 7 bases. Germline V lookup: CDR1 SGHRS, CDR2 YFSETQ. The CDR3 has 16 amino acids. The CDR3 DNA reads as TGCGCCAGCAGCATGGTCGCGGGAGTGGCGACGAATGAGCAGTTCTTC. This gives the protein CASSMVAGVATNEQFF.

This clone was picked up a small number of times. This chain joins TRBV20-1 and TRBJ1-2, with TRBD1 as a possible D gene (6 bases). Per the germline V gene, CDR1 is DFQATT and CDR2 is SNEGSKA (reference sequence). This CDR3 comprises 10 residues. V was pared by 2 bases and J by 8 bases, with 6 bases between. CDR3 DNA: TGCAGTGCTAGAACAGGGGGCTACACCTTC. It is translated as CSARTGGYTF.

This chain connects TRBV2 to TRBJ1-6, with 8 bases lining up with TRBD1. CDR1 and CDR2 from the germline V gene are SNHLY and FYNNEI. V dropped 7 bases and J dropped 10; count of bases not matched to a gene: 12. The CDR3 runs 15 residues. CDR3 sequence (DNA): TGTGCCAGCAACCATGACGCAGGGGGCAGATCACCCCTCCACTTT. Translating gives CASNHDAGGRSPLHF.

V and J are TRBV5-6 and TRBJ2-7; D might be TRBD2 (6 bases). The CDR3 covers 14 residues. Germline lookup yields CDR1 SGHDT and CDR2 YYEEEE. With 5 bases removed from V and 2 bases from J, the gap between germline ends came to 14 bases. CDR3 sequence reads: CASRLRGGTYEQYF. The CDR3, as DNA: TGTGCCAGCAGGCTCCGGGGAGGAACCTACGAGCAGTACTTC.